This TCR beta chain is drawn from a study of pediatric ulcerative colitis. Here immunoSEQ multiplex PCR was the method, and the copy in TCRdb shows in-frame clones only, minus some. Here the sample spans 20,000 to 25,000 clones, around 69% being singletons. The germline V gene encodes CDR1 SGHTA and CDR2 FQGTGA. The length of the CDR3 is 16 residues. The junction had 4 bases not matched to a gene; V was cut back by 1 base and J by 2 bases. During colonoscopy, one to two rectal pinch biopsies were collected. The chain uses TRBV7-3 and TRBJ2-1; 8 bases fit TRBD2. The specimen was gut tissue. The receptor was derived from a boy between 10 and 17 years old with severe ulcerative colitis. The CDR3 protein is CASSLMGTRAYNEQFF. DNA for the CDR3: TGTGCCAGCAGCTTAATGGGGACTAGGGCCTACAATGAGCAGTTCTTC. The whole variable domain, filled in from reference TRBV7-3 and TRBJ2-1, reads GAGVSQTPSNKVTEKGKYVELRCDPISGHTALYWYRQSLGQGPEFLIYFQGTGAADDSGLPNDRFFAVRPEGSVSTLKIQRTERGDSAVYLCASSLMGTRAYNEQFFGPGTRLTVL.